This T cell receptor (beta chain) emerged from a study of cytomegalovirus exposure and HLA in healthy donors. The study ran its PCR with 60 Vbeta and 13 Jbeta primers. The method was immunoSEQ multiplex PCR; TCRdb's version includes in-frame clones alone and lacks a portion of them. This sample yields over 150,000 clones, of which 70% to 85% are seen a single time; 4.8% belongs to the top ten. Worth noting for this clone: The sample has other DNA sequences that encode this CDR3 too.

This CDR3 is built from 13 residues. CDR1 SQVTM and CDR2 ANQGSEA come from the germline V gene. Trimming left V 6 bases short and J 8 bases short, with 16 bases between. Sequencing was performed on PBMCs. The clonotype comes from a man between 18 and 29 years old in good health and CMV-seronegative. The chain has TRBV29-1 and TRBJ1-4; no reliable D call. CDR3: CSVMTGMEEKLFF. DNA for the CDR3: TGCAGCGTAATGACGGGGATGGAGGAAAAACTGTTTTTT.